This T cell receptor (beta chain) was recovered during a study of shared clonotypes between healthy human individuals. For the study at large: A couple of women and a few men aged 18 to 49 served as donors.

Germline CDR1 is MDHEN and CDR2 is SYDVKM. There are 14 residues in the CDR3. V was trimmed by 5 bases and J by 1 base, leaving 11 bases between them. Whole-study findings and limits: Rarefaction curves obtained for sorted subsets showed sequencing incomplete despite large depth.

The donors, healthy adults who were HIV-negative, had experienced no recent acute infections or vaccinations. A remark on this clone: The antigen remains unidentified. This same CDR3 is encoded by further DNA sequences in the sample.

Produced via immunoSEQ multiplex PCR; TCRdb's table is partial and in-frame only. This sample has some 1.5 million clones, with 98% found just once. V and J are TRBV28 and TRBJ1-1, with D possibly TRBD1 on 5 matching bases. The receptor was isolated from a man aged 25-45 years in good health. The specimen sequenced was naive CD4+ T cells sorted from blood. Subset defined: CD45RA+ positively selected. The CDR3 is CASSPPGQNTEAFF. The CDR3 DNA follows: TGTGCCAGCAGTCCCCCCGGACAGAACACTGAAGCTTTCTTT.